These 32 T cell receptor beta chains were all obtained from the same sample, sequenced in a study of cytomegalovirus exposure and HLA in healthy donors. The PCR had 60 Vbeta and 13 Jbeta primers. The method was immunoSEQ multiplex PCR; TCRdb's version includes in-frame clones alone and lacks a portion of them. In the table there are some 140,000 clones, approximately 80% of which are singletons. The source material was PBMCs. The receptors originated from a man aged 25-45 years in good health and CMV-seronegative.

The chain links TRBV7-8 to TRBJ1-3; D uncertain. Germline loops: CDR1 SGHVS, CDR2 FQNEAQ. Trimming cost V 2 bases and J 0 bases, with 8 bases left between them. The CDR3 has 15 amino acids. The CDR3 here is CASSLSGTSGNTIYF. CDR3 in DNA: TGTGCCAGCAGCTTAAGCGGAACCTCTGGAAACACCATATATTTT. The whole variable domain, filled in from reference TRBV7-8 and TRBJ1-3, reads GAGVSQSPRYKVAKRGQDVALRCDPISGHVSLFWYQQALGQGPEFLTYFQNEAQLDKSGLPSDRFFAERPEGSVSTLKIQRTQQEDSAVYLCASSLSGTSGNTIYFGEGSWLTVV.

This clone was counted a single time. The DNA is omitted, as the CDR3 cannot be located on it reliably, and the CDR3 follows TCRdb's listing. V is TRBV6-5 and J is TRBJ2-7; the listed D gene, TRBD1, was not tested against the DNA. CDR1 and CDR2 from the germline V gene are MNHEY and SVGAGI. A total of 14 residues make up the CDR3, ends included. The CDR3 region is CASSRLRTGLFLYF.

The chain combines TRBV18 with TRBJ1-1; 9 nucleotides agree with TRBD1. Trimming removed 3 bases from V and 5 bases from J; junction bases left unmatched: 16. Germline CDR1 is KGHSH and CDR2 is LQKENI. The length of the CDR3 is 18 residues. The CDR3 protein is CASSPLNVPGQGRTEAFF. CDR3 DNA: TGTGCCAGCTCACCCCTTAACGTCCCGGGACAGGGCCGGACTGAAGCTTTCTTT.

V usage is TRBV19 and J usage is TRBJ2-7; 10 bases fit TRBD1. The CDR3 runs to 15 residues. The germline V gene has CDR1 LNHDA and CDR2 SQIVND (reference sequence). V shed 3 bases, J shed 6 bases, and the junction held 8 bases outside the gene matches. The CDR3 protein is CASSMYWDRGSEQYF. DNA of the CDR3: TGTGCCAGTAGTATGTATTGGGACAGGGGCTCCGAGCAGTACTTC.

The chain is built from TRBV9 and TRBJ1-4, with TRBD1 matching 7 bases. CDR1 and CDR2 (germline): SGDLS, YYNGEE. CDR3 length: 15 residues. With 4 bases clipped from V and 8 bases from J, the junction kept 11 bases outside the gene matches. The CDR3 bases are TGTGCCAGCAGCCCGGCGGGACAGATTGGGGAAAAACTGTTTTTT. Protein product: CASSPAGQIGEKLFF.

The V gene is TRBV9, the J gene TRBJ2-3; 12 bases map to TRBD2. The CDR3 runs 18 residues. CDR1 and CDR2 from the germline V gene are SGDLS and YYNGEE. V was pared by 0 bases and J by 0 bases, with 5 bases of the junction left unmatched. DNA for the CDR3: TGTGCCAGCAGCGTAGGTCTAGCGGGAGGGATTAGCACAGATACGCAGTATTTT. This codes for CASSVGLAGGISTDTQYF.

This chain links TRBV6-1 with TRBJ1-5, with 9 bases aligning to TRBD1. The V gene's germline CDR1 is MNHNS and CDR2 SASEGT. This CDR3 has 16 amino acids. The V segment lost 1 base and the J segment 6 bases; nucleotides outside the gene matches: 7. The CDR3 reads CASSEGGTGRRQPQHF. The CDR3 DNA reads TGTGCCAGCAGTGAAGGAGGGACAGGGCGGCGTCAGCCCCAGCATTTT.

The chain employs TRBV7-9 and TRBJ2-6; 7 bases align to TRBD2. CDR3 length: 15 residues. Per germline, CDR1 SEHNR and CDR2 FQNEAQ (reference sequence). V was pared by 2 bases and J by 2 bases, with 0 bases of the junction left unmatched. CDR3 loop: CASSLRGAGANVLTF. CDR3 bases: TGTGCCAGCAGCTTACGGGGGGCTGGGGCCAACGTCCTGACTTTC.

The V gene is TRBV7-8, the J gene TRBJ2-2, with D perhaps TRBD1 (6 bases). V lost 5 bases and J lost 1, with 14 bases in between. Germline V CDR1 and CDR2: SGHVS, FQNEAQ. This CDR3 contains 16 residues. CDR3 sequence: CASSPPQGVNTGELFF. The CDR3 DNA is TGTGCCAGCAGCCCGCCACAGGGAGTGAACACCGGGGAGCTGTTTTTT.

The chain links TRBV29-1 to TRBJ1-2; 10 bases fit TRBD1. This CDR3 has 13 amino acids. The germline CDR1 and CDR2 sequences are SQVTM and ANQGSEA. The V and J ends lost 5 bases and 6 bases, in that order; junction bases with no gene match: 6. The CDR3 bases are TGCAGCGTTACAACCGGGACAGGGGATGGCTACACCTTC. It encodes CSVTTGTGDGYTF.

The J gene is TRBJ2-3, the V gene TRBV7-3, with D possibly being TRBD2 (5 bases). Germline V gives CDR1 SGHTA, CDR2 FQGTGA. This CDR3 is built from 15 residues. V was trimmed by 1 base and J by 3 bases, leaving 11 bases between them. The CDR3 coding sequence is TGTGCCAGCAGCTTAAGTAGTACGGGGACAGATACGCAGTATTTT. It encodes CASSLSSTGTDTQYF. Drawing the rest from reference TRBV7-3 and TRBJ2-3, the complete variable domain is GAGVSQTPSNKVTEKGKYVELRCDPISGHTALYWYRQSLGQGPEFLIYFQGTGAADDSGLPNDRFFAVRPEGSVSTLKIQRTERGDSAVYLCASSLSSTGTDTQYFGPGTRLTVL.

The rearrangement links TRBV7-9 to TRBJ2-1; TRBD2 aligns across 13 bases. V shed 4 bases and J 9 bases; nucleotides not matched to a gene: 15. Germline V gives CDR1 SEHNR, CDR2 FQNEAQ (reference sequence). This CDR3 contains 18 residues. CDR3 residues: CASSSILLAGGLSSEQFF. The CDR3 DNA sequence: TGTGCCAGCAGCTCGATCCTACTAGCGGGAGGGCTTTCAAGTGAGCAGTTCTTC.

This clone was seen more than once but under ten times. The J gene is TRBJ1-4, the V gene TRBV5-1, with D perhaps matching TRBD1 (6 bases). V lost 4 bases and J 7 bases, leaving 17 bases between the germline ends. The CDR3 runs to 15 residues. From germline, CDR1 is SGHRS and CDR2 YFSETQ. CDR3 in amino acids: CASSQTAGAGEKLFF. The CDR3 coding sequence is TGCGCCAGCAGCCAAACCGCGGGGGCGGGTGAAAAACTGTTTTTT.

This sequence joins TRBV27 and TRBJ1-3, with a possible D match to TRBD1 (6 bases). The CDR3 has 15 amino acids. From germline, CDR1 is MNHEY and CDR2 SMNVEV (reference sequence). Trimming pared 4 bases from V and 0 bases from J, leaving 10 bases between. The DNA for the CDR3 is TGTGCCAGCAGTTCACGGACAGCCTCTGGAAACACCATATATTTT. Translation: CASSSRTASGNTIYF.

The chain combines TRBV5-4 with TRBJ1-4; perhaps TRBD1 as D (6 bases). CDR1 and CDR2 (germline): SGHNT, YYREEE (reference sequence). The V end was cut by 4 bases, the J end by 3 bases, with 10 bases between. This CDR3 has 14 residues. The CDR3 DNA reads as TGTGCCAGCAGCCCACAGGGTGCTAATGAAAAACTGTTTTTT. Encoded protein: CASSPQGANEKLFF.

The chain carries TRBV30 and TRBJ2-3; TRBD1 matches at 7 bases. The germline CDR1 and CDR2 sequences are GTSNPN and SVGIG (reference sequence). This CDR3 has 14 residues. J gave up 2 bases and V 4 bases, and 6 bases lay outside the gene matches. The CDR3 protein is CAWTPTGTTDTQYF. The CDR3 DNA is TGTGCCTGGACCCCGACAGGGACCACAGATACGCAGTATTTT.

This chain uses TRBV6-1 with TRBJ2-7; 8 positions agree with TRBD1. The CDR3 is made up of 13 amino acids. The V gene's germline CDR1 is MNHNS and CDR2 SASEGT. J lost 2 bases, V lost 4 bases, and 1 base had no gene match. The CDR3: CASSAQGAYEQYF. CDR3 DNA: TGTGCCAGCAGTGCACAGGGGGCCTACGAGCAGTACTTC.

The J gene is TRBJ1-2, the V gene TRBV9; 8 bases are shared with TRBD1. The V gene's germline CDR1 is SGDLS and CDR2 YYNGEE. J was trimmed by 6 bases and V by 1 base; bases with no gene match: 5. The CDR3 covers 14 residues. CDR3 amino acids: CASSVSDRVNGYTF. The CDR3 DNA sequence: TGTGCCAGCAGCGTATCGGACAGGGTAAATGGCTACACCTTC.

There are a few counts of this clone. V gene TRBV5-1 combines with J gene TRBJ2-7; maybe TRBD1 (6 bases). The germline V and J ends were trimmed by 0 bases and 4 bases, with 11 bases remaining between them. Looked up from germline, CDR1 is SGHRS and CDR2 is YFSETQ. This CDR3 spans 14 amino acids. CDR3 DNA sequence: TGCGCCAGCAGCTTGGAACCGAGGGGGTACGAGCAGTACTTC. Protein sequence: CASSLEPRGYEQYF.

V and J are TRBV28 and TRBJ1-2; D not certain. The CDR3 consists of 12 residues. In germline, CDR1 is MDHEN, CDR2 SYDVKM. V lost 3 bases and J 1 base, leaving 3 bases between the germline ends. The CDR3 is CASSFSNYGYTF. The CDR3 DNA is TGTGCCAGCAGTTTCAGTAACTATGGCTACACCTTC.

This clone was counted once. The chain combines TRBV5-1 with TRBJ2-1, with 13 bases identical to TRBD2. Germline loops: CDR1 SGHRS, CDR2 YFSETQ. V lost 2 bases, J lost 10 bases, and 6 bases stayed unmatched. The CDR3 length is 15 residues. CDR3 sequence reads: CASSFTSGRAGEQFF. CDR3 in DNA: TGCGCCAGCAGCTTTACTAGCGGGAGGGCCGGGGAGCAGTTCTTC.

The chain couples TRBV9 to TRBJ2-3; a weak D match, TRBD2 (6 bases). In germline, CDR1 is SGDLS, CDR2 YYNGEE. CDR3 length equals 14 residues. V was shortened by 4 bases and J by 0 bases, with 9 bases between the two germline ends. CDR3 sequence reads: CASSPAGSTDTQYF. In DNA, the CDR3 is TGTGCCAGCAGCCCAGCGGGTAGCACAGATACGCAGTATTTT.

The rearrangement uses TRBV19 and TRBJ2-4; TRBD2 agrees at 10 bases. With 0 bases clipped from V and 9 bases from J, the junction kept 11 bases outside the gene matches. The CDR3 runs 17 residues. From germline, CDR1 is LNHDA and CDR2 SQIVND (reference sequence). The CDR3 nucleotides read TGTGCCAGTAGTATAGAACCGCGGACTAGCGGTCGAAGCATTCAGTACTTC. It is translated as CASSIEPRTSGRSIQYF.

In its sample, this clone was seen once. J is TRBJ2-1 and V is TRBV2, with a possible D match to TRBD2 (6 bases). Trimming took 8 bases from V and 8 from J, leaving 22 bases between them. The CDR3 has 15 amino acids. Germline V gene sequence: CDR1 SNHLY, CDR2 FYNNEI. The CDR3 nucleotides are TGTGCCAGCGCCGGGCTAGCGTTACTAAGACATGAGCAGTTCTTC. This encodes CASAGLALLRHEQFF. Full variable domain (outside the CDR3, taken from reference TRBV2 and TRBJ2-1): EPEVTQTPSHQVTQMGQEVILRCVPISNHLYFYWYRQILGQKVEFLVSFYNNEISEKSEIFDDQFSVERPDGSNFTLKIRSTKLEDSAMYFCASAGLALLRHEQFFGPGTRLTVL.

This clone was counted only a few times. The sample has other DNA sequences that encode this CDR3 too. The chain recombines TRBV27 with TRBJ2-1; D uncertain. CDR1 is MNHEY and CDR2 is SMNVEV in the germline V gene (reference sequence). The CDR3 is 13 residues long. The V gene lost 3 bases and the J gene lost 4 bases, with 7 bases spanning the gap. CDR3 sequence: CASSFASYNEQFF. CDR3 sequence (DNA): TGTGCCAGCAGTTTCGCCAGTTACAATGAGCAGTTCTTC.

The chain uses TRBV4-1 and TRBJ2-3, with D possibly matching TRBD1 (5 bases). CDR3 size: 14 residues. Germline CDR1 reads MGHRA; CDR2 reads YSYEKL. Between the trimmed V and J ends, which lost 1 base and 4 bases, there was a span of 9 bases. The CDR3 region is CASSQAPGSDTQYF. CDR3 nucleotide sequence: TGCGCCAGCAGCCAAGCCCCAGGGTCAGATACGCAGTATTTT.

This CDR3 reads CASTAPGTGRETQYF. The CDR3, as DNA: TGTGCCAGCACCGCACCGGGCACCGGGAGGGAGACCCAGTACTTC. The gene calls are TRBV9 and TRBJ2-5, with 7 bases aligning to TRBD2. V was clipped by 6 bases and J by 5 bases; unmatched bases: 13. Germline-derived CDR1 and CDR2 are SGDLS and YYNGEE. The length of the CDR3 is 15 residues. Full variable domain (remainder filled in from reference TRBV9 and TRBJ2-5): DSGVTQTPKHLITATGQRVTLRCSPRSGDLSVYWYQQSLDQGLQFLIQYYNGEERAKGNILERFSAQQFPDLHSELNLSSLELGDSALYFCASTAPGTGRETQYFGPGTRLLVL.

In the case of this clone: No DNA is shown, since the ends of the CDR3 on it are uncertain; the CDR3 is the one TCRdb lists. The chain combines TRBV25-1 with TRBJ2-3; TRBD2, the D gene given by the table, was not confirmed from the DNA. The CDR3 spans 13 residues, counting both ends. Per germline, CDR1 MGHDK and CDR2 SYGVNS. The CDR3 region is CASSSSGQDTQYF.

This CDR3 reads CASSTRLAGADTQYF. CDR3 DNA: TGTGCCAGCAGCACCAGACTAGCGGGGGCAGATACGCAGTATTTT. V usage is TRBV7-8 and J usage is TRBJ2-3; 12 bases fit TRBD2. Trimming removed 5 bases from V and 4 bases from J; junction bases left unmatched: 4. The V gene's germline CDR1 is SGHVS and CDR2 FQNEAQ. The CDR3 spans 15 residues.

This chain joins TRBV29-1 and TRBJ2-1; TRBD1 matches at 10 bases. The ends lost 7 bases at V and 10 bases at J; junction bases unmatched: 10. The germline V gene has CDR1 SQVTM and CDR2 ANQGSEA. The CDR3 has 13 amino acids. The CDR3 nucleotides read TGCAGCGGAAGGACAGGGGGGATTGAGGAGCAGTTCTTC. Its protein product is CSGRTGGIEEQFF.

The V gene is TRBV5-8, the J gene TRBJ2-1; 10 bases match TRBD2. Unmatched junction bases numbered 9, after V lost 4 bases and J lost 8 bases. Germline CDR1 and CDR2: SGHTS and YDEGEE. The CDR3 extends over 15 amino acids. In DNA form, the CDR3 reads TGTGCCAGCAGCGGTGGCAGCGGGAGGGGTCATGAGCAGTTCTTC. Its translation is CASSGGSGRGHEQFF.

This clone was detected only a few times. This rearrangement joins TRBV6-5 to TRBJ2-7, with TRBD1 as a possible D gene (8 bases). With 6 bases removed from V and 5 bases from J, the gap between germline ends came to 17 bases. The CDR3 has 14 residues. Germline V gives CDR1 MNHEY, CDR2 SVGAGI. CDR3 residues: CASSPWTGRDEQYF. Written as DNA, the CDR3 is TGTGCCAGCAGCCCATGGACAGGGAGGGACGAGCAGTACTTC.